Each of the 26 T cell receptor beta chains below was sequenced from the same sample in a study of T cell responses to AZD1222 COVID-19 vaccine. Produced via immunoSEQ multiplex PCR; TCRdb's table is partial and in-frame only. The profile shows around 95,000 clones, 88% of them singletons. Sequencing was performed on peripheral blood, taken on day 0 of AZD1222 vaccination. These TCRs come from an adult in good health.

This clone was counted between two and nine times. The chain has TRBV18 and TRBJ2-2; D ambiguous. V gave up 3 bases and J gave up 6 bases, with 14 bases separating them. The germline CDR1 and CDR2 sequences are KGHSH and LQKENI. The CDR3 consists of 15 residues. The CDR3 sequence: CASSPSRFRSGELFF. The CDR3 coding sequence is TGTGCCAGCTCACCGAGTCGGTTTCGATCCGGGGAGCTGTTTTTT.

The chain carries TRBV28 and TRBJ1-1; no clear D. V dropped 1 base and J dropped 6 bases, with 12 bases sitting between them. The V gene's germline CDR1 is MDHEN and CDR2 SYDVKM. This CDR3 spans 14 amino acids. Here the CDR3 reads CASSLFSAGSEAFF. In nucleotides, the CDR3 is TGTGCCAGCAGTTTATTTAGTGCGGGCTCTGAAGCTTTCTTT.

The V call is TRBV5-1, the J call TRBJ1-1; D not resolved. There are 12 residues in the CDR3. Trimming shortened V by 0 bases and J by 5 bases, and 5 bases separated the two germline ends. Per the germline V gene, CDR1 is SGHRS and CDR2 is YFSETQ. This CDR3 is CASSLVGTEAFF. The CDR3 bases are TGCGCCAGCAGCTTGGTGGGGACTGAAGCTTTCTTT.

The V gene is TRBV5-1, the J gene TRBJ2-2, with D perhaps matching TRBD1 (5 bases). Trimming pared 5 bases from V and 7 bases from J, leaving 9 bases between. The length of the CDR3 is 12 residues. Per germline, CDR1 SGHRS and CDR2 YFSETQ. The CDR3 spells CASRPTGGELFF. The CDR3 DNA sequence: TGCGCCAGCAGACCAACAGGCGGGGAGCTGTTTTTT.

The rearrangement links TRBV18 to TRBJ1-5; the match to TRBD1 covers 9 bases. CDR1 KGHSH and CDR2 LQKENI come from the germline V gene. V trimming: 3 bases; J trimming: 6 bases; junction bases outside the gene matches: 9. This CDR3 spans 16 amino acids. The CDR3 nucleotides read TGTGCCAGCTCACCGAATGTGGACAGGGGCGCTCAGCCCCAGCATTTT. This translates into CASSPNVDRGAQPQHF.

The V gene is TRBV5-1, the J gene TRBJ2-1; 11 bases align to TRBD1. The J segment lost 10 bases and the V segment lost 4 bases, leaving 10 bases of the junction unmatched. There are 15 residues in the CDR3. Germline assignment: CDR1 SGHRS and CDR2 YFSETQ. CDR3 amino acids: CASSPRDRGSDEQFF. CDR3 sequence (DNA): TGCGCCAGCAGCCCCAGGGACAGGGGGTCGGACGAGCAGTTCTTC.

The chain uses TRBV6-6 and TRBJ2-4, with 8 positions matching TRBD2. This CDR3 has 15 amino acids. Germline V gives CDR1 MNHNY, CDR2 SVGAGI (reference sequence). V lost 4 bases and J lost 5; bases outside the gene matches: 7. The CDR3 DNA sequence: TGTGCCAGCAGTTCCCACACTAGCGGACAAAACATTCAGTACTTC. Translating gives CASSSHTSGQNIQYF.

This sequence joins TRBV9 and TRBJ1-1; D may be TRBD1 (6 bases). V was pared by 0 bases and J by 1 base, with 10 bases between. This CDR3 region has 15 residues. Germline-derived CDR1 and CDR2 are SGDLS and YYNGEE. CDR3: CASSVVPGANTEAFF. In DNA form, the CDR3 reads TGTGCCAGCAGCGTAGTTCCGGGGGCGAACACTGAAGCTTTCTTT.

This clone was seen only a few times. This CDR3 is CASSYSTAWPGELFF. The CDR3, as DNA: TGTGCCAGCAGTTACTCGACGGCCTGGCCCGGGGAGCTGTTTTTT. The V and J genes are TRBV6-5 and TRBJ2-2; D is uncertain. The ends were cut back, 0 bases at V and 6 bases at J, with 11 bases in the middle. This CDR3 contains 15 residues. The germline CDR1 and CDR2 sequences are MNHEY and SVGAGI.

The J gene is TRBJ2-3, the V gene TRBV5-4; 13 positions match TRBD2. The CDR3 spans 17 residues. Germline loops: CDR1 SGHNT, CDR2 YYREEE (reference sequence). The trim removed 4 bases at V and 4 bases at J, leaving 9 bases unmatched. This CDR3 is CASSPGTSGIIADTQYF. CDR3 DNA sequence: TGTGCCAGCAGCCCCGGGACTAGCGGGATTATCGCAGATACGCAGTATTTT. Filled out from reference TRBV5-4 and TRBJ2-3, the complete variable domain reads ETGVTQSPTHLIKTRGQQVTLRCSSQSGHNTVSWYQQALGQGPQFIFQYYREEENGRGNFPPRFSGLQFPNYSSELNVNALELDDSALYLCASSPGTSGIIADTQYFGPGTRLTVL.

The V and J genes are TRBV11-3 and TRBJ2-7; possibly TRBD2 for D (6 bases). Germline V CDR1 and CDR2: SGHNT, YENEEA. The CDR3 extends over 15 amino acids. V lost 1 base and J lost 2, with 12 bases in between. The CDR3 DNA reads TGTGCCAGCAGCTTAGGGACCGGGGGTACCTACGAGCAGTACTTC. This codes for CASSLGTGGTYEQYF.

This chain joins TRBV7-3 and TRBJ2-2; D possibly corresponds to TRBD1 (6 bases). The CDR3 has 15 amino acids. The V end was cut by 5 bases, the J end by 7 bases, with 17 bases between. The germline V gene encodes CDR1 SGHTA and CDR2 FQGTGA. In nucleotides, the CDR3 is TGTGCCAGCAGCCACAGGGAAAGGTCAGGCGGGGAGCTGTTTTTT. This encodes CASSHRERSGGELFF.

The V call is TRBV28, the J call TRBJ2-1, with 9 bases that match TRBD2. This CDR3 contains 14 residues. CDR1 and CDR2 (germline): MDHEN, SYDVKM. V was clipped by 6 bases and J by 6 bases; unmatched bases: 6. DNA for the CDR3: TGTGCCAGCAGACTAGCGGGCCTTGGCAATGAGCAGTTCTTC. Translation gives CASRLAGLGNEQFF.

V gene TRBV5-1 combines with J gene TRBJ2-3; D unresolved. The CDR3 has 13 residues. The V gene lost 1 base and the J gene lost 7 bases, with 10 bases spanning the gap. Germline CDR1 reads SGHRS; CDR2 reads YFSETQ. DNA for the CDR3: TGCGCCAGCAGCTTGTCGTTCATAAATACGCAGTATTTT. This codes for CASSLSFINTQYF. The full variable domain, rest sourced from reference TRBV5-1 and TRBJ2-3, is KAGVTQTPRYLIKTRGQQVTLSCSPISGHRSVSWYQQTPGQGLQFLFEYFSETQRNKGNFPGRFSGRQFSNSRSEMNVSTLELGDSALYLCASSLSFINTQYFGPGTRLTVL.

The V call is TRBV7-8, the J call TRBJ2-1; D remains unclear. Germline V gives CDR1 SGHVS, CDR2 FQNEAQ. V dropped 5 bases and J dropped 10 bases, with 9 bases sitting between them. The CDR3 consists of 11 residues. CDR3 sequence: CASSPLSEQFF. The CDR3 region has the DNA TGTGCCAGCAGCCCACTAAGCGAGCAGTTCTTC.

This rearrangement joins TRBV18 to TRBJ2-5; 7 bases line up with TRBD1. Germline values: CDR1 KGHSH, CDR2 LQKENI. The CDR3 runs to 16 residues. V lost 3 bases to trimming and J lost 2 bases; unmatched junction nucleotides: 9. The CDR3 is CASSPWSGGAQETQYF. CDR3 bases: TGTGCCAGCTCACCGTGGTCAGGGGGAGCTCAAGAGACCCAGTACTTC.

This clone was picked up one time. V gene TRBV7-2 combines with J gene TRBJ2-3; 8 bases are shared with TRBD1. Per germline, CDR1 SGHTA and CDR2 FQGNSA. The CDR3 is 14 amino acids. Unmatched junction bases numbered 3, after V lost 4 bases and J lost 3 bases. In DNA form, the CDR3 reads TGTGCCAGCAGCTCCGGACAGGGTACAGATACGCAGTATTTT. As protein: CASSSGQGTDTQYF.

This sequence joins TRBV5-1 and TRBJ1-4; no firm D call. V lost 5 bases, J lost 0 bases, and 8 bases lay in between. From germline, CDR1 is SGHRS and CDR2 YFSETQ. The CDR3 extends over 14 amino acids. The CDR3 loop is CASRASSTNEKLFF. CDR3 DNA: TGCGCCAGCAGGGCCAGCTCAACTAATGAAAAACTGTTTTTT. Variable domain in full (rest from reference TRBV5-1 and TRBJ1-4): KAGVTQTPRYLIKTRGQQVTLSCSPISGHRSVSWYQQTPGQGLQFLFEYFSETQRNKGNFPGRFSGRQFSNSRSEMNVSTLELGDSALYLCASRASSTNEKLFFGSGTQLSVL.

The chain links TRBV5-1 to TRBJ1-5; D is unclear. Germline CDR1 SGHRS, CDR2 YFSETQ. V was shortened by 0 bases and J by 7 bases, with 8 bases between the two germline ends. The length of the CDR3 is 13 residues. Here the CDR3 reads CASSLEGHQPQHF. The CDR3 DNA is TGCGCCAGCAGCTTGGAAGGTCACCAGCCCCAGCATTTT. Drawing the rest from reference TRBV5-1 and TRBJ1-5, the complete variable domain is KAGVTQTPRYLIKTRGQQVTLSCSPISGHRSVSWYQQTPGQGLQFLFEYFSETQRNKGNFPGRFSGRQFSNSRSEMNVSTLELGDSALYLCASSLEGHQPQHFGDGTRLSIL.

The rearrangement uses TRBV4-1 and TRBJ1-2, with a weak D call TRBD1 (6 bases). Per the germline V gene, CDR1 is MGHRA and CDR2 is YSYEKL. The CDR3 runs 14 residues. With 4 bases removed from V and 2 bases from J, the gap between germline ends came to 11 bases. This chain's CDR3 is CASSRTGTNYGYTF. As DNA, the CDR3 is TGCGCCAGCAGCCGAACAGGGACAAACTATGGCTACACCTTC.

V usage is TRBV4-2 and J usage is TRBJ2-1; 12 positions match TRBD2. V shed 1 base, J shed 7 bases, and the junction held 5 bases outside the gene matches. The germline gives CDR1 LGHNA, CDR2 YNFKEQ. This CDR3 is 16 amino acids long. The CDR3: CASSQVASGRGNEQFF. Written as DNA, the CDR3 is TGTGCCAGCAGCCAAGTGGCTAGCGGGAGGGGGAATGAGCAGTTCTTC.

V is TRBV7-9 and J is TRBJ1-1; the D gene is possibly TRBD1 (5 bases). V gave up 4 bases and J gave up 10 bases, with 16 bases separating them. Germline V lookup: CDR1 SEHNR, CDR2 FQNEAQ (reference sequence). This CDR3 region has 13 residues. CDR3 bases: TGTGCCAGCAGCTCAAACCGGGCAGACAGAGCTTTCTTT. Translation: CASSSNRADRAFF.

The chain links TRBV18 to TRBJ1-1, with 10 bases fitting TRBD1. The CDR3 consists of 16 residues. Losses at the gene ends were 6 bases for V and 0 bases for J; bases not matched to a gene: 7. Germline CDR1 KGHSH, CDR2 LQKENI. DNA of the CDR3: TGTGCCAGCTCTCCCCCGGGACAGGGGATGAACACTGAAGCTTTCTTT. The encoded protein is CASSPPGQGMNTEAFF.

The J gene is TRBJ1-6, the V gene TRBV27; D is ambiguous. V was pared by 5 bases and J by 4 bases, with 6 bases between. The CDR3 covers 13 residues. Germline CDR1 is MNHEY and CDR2 is SMNVEV (reference sequence). The CDR3 DNA follows: TGTGCCAGCAGTGTTGGGTATAATTCACCCCTCCACTTT. It is translated as CASSVGYNSPLHF.

This clone was observed a few times. The chain employs TRBV4-2 and TRBJ1-4, with D possibly TRBD1 on 5 matching bases. The CDR3 sequence is 16 residues long. Germline assignment: CDR1 LGHNA and CDR2 YNFKEQ. V was shortened by 0 bases and J by 7 bases, with 15 bases between the two germline ends. This chain's CDR3 is CASSQEAGQGAEKLFF. The CDR3 nucleotides are TGTGCCAGCAGCCAAGAAGCGGGGCAGGGCGCTGAAAAACTGTTTTTT.

The chain uses TRBV9 and TRBJ1-3, with D unresolved. CDR1 is SGDLS and CDR2 is YYNGEE in the germline V gene. The CDR3 has 18 amino acids. V was cut by 0 bases and J by 0 bases, with 16 bases left in between. The CDR3 DNA is TGTGCCAGCAGCGTAGGAGGAGGAGAGTCCATCTCTGGAAACACCATATATTTT. Translation: CASSVGGGESISGNTIYF.